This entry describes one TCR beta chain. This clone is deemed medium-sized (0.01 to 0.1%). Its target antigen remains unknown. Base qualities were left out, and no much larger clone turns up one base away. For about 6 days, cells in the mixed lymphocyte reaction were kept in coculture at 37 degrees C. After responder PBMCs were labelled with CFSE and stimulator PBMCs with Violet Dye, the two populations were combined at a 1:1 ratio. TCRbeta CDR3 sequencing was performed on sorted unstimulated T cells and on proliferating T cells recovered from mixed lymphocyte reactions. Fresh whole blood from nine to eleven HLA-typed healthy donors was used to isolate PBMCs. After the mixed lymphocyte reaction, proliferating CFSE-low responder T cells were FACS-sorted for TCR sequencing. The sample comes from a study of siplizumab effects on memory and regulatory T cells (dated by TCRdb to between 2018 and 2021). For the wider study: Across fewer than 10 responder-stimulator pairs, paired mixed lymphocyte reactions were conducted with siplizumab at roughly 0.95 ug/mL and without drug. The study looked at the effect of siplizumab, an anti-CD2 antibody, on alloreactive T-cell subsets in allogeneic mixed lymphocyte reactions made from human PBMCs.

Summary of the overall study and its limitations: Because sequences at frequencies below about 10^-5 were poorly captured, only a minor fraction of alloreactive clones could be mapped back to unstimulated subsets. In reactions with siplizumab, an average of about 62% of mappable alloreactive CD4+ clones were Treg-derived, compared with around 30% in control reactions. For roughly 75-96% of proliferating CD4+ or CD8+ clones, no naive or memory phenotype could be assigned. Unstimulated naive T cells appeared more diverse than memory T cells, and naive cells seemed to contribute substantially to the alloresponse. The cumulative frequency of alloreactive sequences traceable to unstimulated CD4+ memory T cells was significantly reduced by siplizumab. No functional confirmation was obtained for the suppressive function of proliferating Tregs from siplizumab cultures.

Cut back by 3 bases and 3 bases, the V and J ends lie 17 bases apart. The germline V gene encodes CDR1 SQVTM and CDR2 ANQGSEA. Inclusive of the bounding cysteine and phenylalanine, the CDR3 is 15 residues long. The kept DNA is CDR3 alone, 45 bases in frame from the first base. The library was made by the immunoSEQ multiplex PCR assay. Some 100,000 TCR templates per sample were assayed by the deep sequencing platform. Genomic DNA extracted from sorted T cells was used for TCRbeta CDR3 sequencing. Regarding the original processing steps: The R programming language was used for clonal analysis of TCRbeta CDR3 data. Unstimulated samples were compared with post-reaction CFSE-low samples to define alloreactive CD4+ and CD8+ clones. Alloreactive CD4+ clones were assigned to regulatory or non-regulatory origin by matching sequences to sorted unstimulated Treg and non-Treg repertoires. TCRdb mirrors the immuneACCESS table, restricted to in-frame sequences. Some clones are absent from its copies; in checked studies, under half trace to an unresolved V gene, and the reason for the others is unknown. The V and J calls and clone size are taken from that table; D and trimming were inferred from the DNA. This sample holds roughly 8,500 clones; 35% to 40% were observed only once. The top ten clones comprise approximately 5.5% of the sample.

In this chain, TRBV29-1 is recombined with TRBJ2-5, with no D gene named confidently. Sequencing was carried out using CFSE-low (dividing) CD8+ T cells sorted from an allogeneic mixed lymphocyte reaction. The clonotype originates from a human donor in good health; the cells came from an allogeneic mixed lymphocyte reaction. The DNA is TGCAGCGTTGACCCGCGAGGCAGGATAGAAGAGACCCAGTACTTC. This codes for CSVDPRGRIEETQYF.